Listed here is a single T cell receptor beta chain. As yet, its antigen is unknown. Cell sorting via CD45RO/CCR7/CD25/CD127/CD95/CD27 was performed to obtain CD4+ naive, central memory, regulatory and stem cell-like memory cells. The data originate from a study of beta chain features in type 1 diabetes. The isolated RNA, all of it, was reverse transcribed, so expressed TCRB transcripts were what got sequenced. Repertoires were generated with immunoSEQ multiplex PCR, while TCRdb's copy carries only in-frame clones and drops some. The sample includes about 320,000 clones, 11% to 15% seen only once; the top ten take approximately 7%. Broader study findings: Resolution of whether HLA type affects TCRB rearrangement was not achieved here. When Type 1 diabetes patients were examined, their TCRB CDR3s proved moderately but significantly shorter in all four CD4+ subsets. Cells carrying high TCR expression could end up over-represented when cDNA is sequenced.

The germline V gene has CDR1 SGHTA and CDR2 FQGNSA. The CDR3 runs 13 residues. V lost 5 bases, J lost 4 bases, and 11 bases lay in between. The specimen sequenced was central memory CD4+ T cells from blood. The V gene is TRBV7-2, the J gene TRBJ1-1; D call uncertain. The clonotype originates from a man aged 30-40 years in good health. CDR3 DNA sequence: TGTGCCAGCAGCCTCGACTCTACCACTGAAGCTTTCTTT. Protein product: CASSLDSTTEAFF.